This T cell receptor (beta chain) was observed in a study of human T cells and chemical hapten exposure (dated by TCRdb to the early 2020s). As for the study more broadly: For sensitization, 2% DPC in acetone was applied to a 2 cm by 2 cm area of upper inner arm skin. Throughout the roughly 25-week study period, patients were also given weekly therapeutic DPC doses on the scalp. Patch testing was done on the upper back using Finn chambers containing 0.01% DPC, and results were scored after 6 days according to International Contact Dermatitis Research Group standards. The mostly female patient cohort included alopecia areata with under or over 50% scalp involvement, alopecia totalis and alopecia universalis. Libraries were pooled for sequencing, and variation in per-sample TCR yields was attributed mainly to small differences in library volumes within the pool. The study tracked peripheral blood TCR repertoire changes in vivo during primary and secondary sensitization to the hapten diphenylcyclopropenone (DPC) in alopecia patients. Blood samples were taken from patients before sensitization (week 0) and at 2, 6 and about 24 weeks after DPC sensitization. For TCR sequencing, blood came from 25 to 35 alopecia patients at anywhere from one to four time points (pre-sensitization, 2, 6 and 24 weeks).

This clonotype has a handful of counts. Its recognized antigen is unknown. No much larger clone is present one base from it, and per-base qualities are unavailable. What the authors observed across the whole study: Significantly more large CDR3 similarity clusters were formed by expanded TCRs than by pre-sensitization or healthy control sets, consistent with antigen-driven responses. DPC sensitization did not change the number of TCRs with a frequency above 1 in 1000, and there was no evidence of changes in global repertoire structure. Because all patients had alopecia, a presumed autoimmune disease, the immune response of the patients might differ from that of healthy individuals. A positive correlation was found between the number of PT1 expanded TCRs and patch test score, with significance reached at thresholds 8, 16 and 32 but not 4. After repeated subsampling, the strength of the expansion versus patch-test correlation and the threshold at which it became significant changed.

The library was prepared using RACE. The reads were generated on a NextSeq 500. Library preparation attached unique molecular identifiers to individual cDNA molecules for quantitative, reproducible TCR counting. Both TCR alpha and TCR beta chains were sequenced from each blood RNA sample. On the authors' methods: Samples had a median of approximately 96,000 TCRs, with a range from 23,224 to 690,600. V, J and CDR3 annotation of the TCR reads was carried out using the Decombinator software suite. For the PS versus PT1 abundance plots, all samples were subsampled to the same number of TCRs (28,000). Expanded TCRs were defined as absent before sensitization and observed at least eight times at the 2-week time point. Using fastp trimming at Q25 and MiXCR clonotype assembly, TCRdb reanalyzed the public sequencing data and kept in-frame beta chains. One record per CDR3 amino acid sequence lists the most common genes and DNA. The V and J calls, along with clone size, are taken from TCRdb and not from the paper's own processing. For this sample the table gives about 190,000 distinct CDR3 sequences, of which approximately 26% were detected only once. 2.5% of the sample goes to the ten largest clones.

This specimen's time point label, per the study, means: patch test 3, about 24 weeks after DPC sensitization. The treatment or condition label of this sample denotes: therapeutic diphenylcyclopropenone sensitization with weekly scalp DPC. At every patch-test visit, the blood draw took place before the patch test was put on. To be eligible, patients had to be aged 18 to 70, diagnosed with alopecia and judged suitable for DPC therapy, while pregnant patients were excluded. Total RNA was isolated from unfractionated whole blood collected in Tempus Blood RNA tubes. The CDR3 runs 14 amino acids, cysteine and phenylalanine included. The CDR3 DNA has 42 bases and is translated from base 1. The V end gives up 2 bases and the J end 5 bases, leaving 5 bases in the junction not matched to a gene. In the germline V gene (reference sequence), CDR1 corresponds to DFQATT and CDR2 to SNEGSKA.

The rearranged chain carries TRBV20-1 and TRBJ2-1; TRBD2 fits 8 bases in the junction. The sequencing used whole blood, collected in connection with sensitization to the hapten diphenylcyclopropenone (DPC). This receptor was identified in a woman between 40 and 55 years old with alopecia areata. Some clones in this sample may be carry-over from other donors' samples. For the CDR3, the sequence is CSARTGGPDNEQFF. The nucleotide sequence is given as TGCAGTGCTAGAACGGGAGGGCCGGACAATGAGCAGTTCTTC.